This entry is about one TCR beta chain. V lost 2 bases and J 1 base, leaving 12 bases between the germline ends. The CDR3 covers 16 residues. In germline, CDR1 is LGHDT, CDR2 YNNKEL (reference sequence). In the authors' methods: Estimates of nucleated cell counts were drawn from the amplification of reference gene primers. The protocol was immunoSEQ multiplex PCR, while the TCRdb copy is restricted to in-frame clones and leaves out a portion. V and J calls and clone size come straight from that table; D and trimming were deduced from the DNA. This sample has around 160,000 clones, with around 87% found just once. The data belong to a study of blood T cell repertoires in COVID-19. The overall study: Samples came from the United States, Italy and Spain, spanning acute and convalescent COVID-19. From T cells, B-cell-depleted T cells, or PBMCs came the material, which was cDNA or gDNA.

Sequenced sample: peripheral blood. The chain couples TRBV3-1 (or the pseudogene TRBV3-2) to TRBJ2-4; no clear D gene. The sequence came from a man between 18 and 35 years old with acute or convalescent COVID-19. DNA for the CDR3: TGTGCCAGCAGCCAACTAGAGCCCCGGGCCAAAAACATTCAGTACTTC. Its protein product is CASSQLEPRAKNIQYF.